The 24 T cell receptor beta chains in this list originate from one sample, sequenced in a study of vaccination effects on CD4 cells after COVID-19. Antigen-specific CD4+ T cells were first expanded with viral peptide pools by the ViraFEST assay and only then sequenced. After roughly eleven days in culture, the CD4+ T cells were isolated. Subjects were given two BNT162b2 or mRNA-1273 vaccine doses. These receptors have no identified antigens. TCRdb keeps only in-frame clones here, not all; method: immunoSEQ multiplex PCR. Of 27,000 or so clones in the sample, about 83% were seen once. The sequenced sample was CD4+ T cells from PBMCs cultured with HCoV-NL63 spike peptides, obtained after COVID-19 vaccination. The source of these receptors is a human donor who received a COVID-19 vaccine. Some clones in this sample may be carry-over from other donors' samples.

This rearrangement joins TRBV6-6 to TRBJ2-7, with D possibly TRBD1 on 7 matching bases. Per the germline V gene, CDR1 is MNHNY and CDR2 is SVGAGI (reference sequence). V was pared by 4 bases and J by 3 bases, with 10 bases between. The CDR3 contains 13 residues. The chain's CDR3 is CASSSGGNYEQYV. The CDR3 region has the DNA TGTGCCAGCAGTTCAGGGGGGAACTACGAGCAGTACGTC.

About this clone: Mismatch with germline at one junction end may stem from a read error. The rearrangement joins TRBV7-2 to TRBJ1-2; D gene unclear. Germline assignment: CDR1 SGHTA and CDR2 FQGNSA. The CDR3 consists of 12 residues. CDR3 sequence: CASSLALYGYTF. The CDR3 region has the DNA TGTGCCAGCAGTTTAGCCCTTTATGGCTACACCTTC.

The chain employs TRBV10-2 and TRBJ2-1; D ambiguous. Germline CDR1 and CDR2: WSHSY and SAAADI. The CDR3 loop spans 12 amino acids. V gave up 5 bases and J gave up 3 bases, with 5 bases separating them. As DNA, the CDR3 is TGCGCCAGCAGTTCCGACTACAATGAGCAGTTCTTC. Its protein is CASSSDYNEQFF.

This clone was observed a single time. The rearrangement links TRBV5-8 to TRBJ1-1; perhaps TRBD1 as D (5 bases). Germline loops: CDR1 SGHTS, CDR2 YDEGEE. CDR3 length: 18 residues. The V end was cut by 7 bases, the J end by 1 base, with 26 bases between. This CDR3 reads CASPNSAPLEGWNTEAFF. The CDR3 coding sequence is TGTGCCAGCCCCAATTCGGCCCCCCTGGAGGGGTGGAACACTGAAGCTTTCTTT.

The rearrangement uses TRBV2 and TRBJ2-2, with D unclear. This CDR3 has 15 residues. Germline assignment: CDR1 SNHLY and CDR2 FYNNEI. Trimming stripped 0 bases from V and 1 base from J, with 6 bases between. The CDR3 sequence: CASSEAVENTGELFF. As DNA, the CDR3 is TGTGCCAGCAGTGAAGCGGTGGAGAACACCGGGGAGCTGTTTTTT.

This chain links TRBV5-1 with TRBJ2-2; 9 bases are shared with TRBD2. The germline CDR1 and CDR2 sequences are SGHRS and YFSETQ. The CDR3 consists of 16 residues. V trimming: 1 base; J trimming: 1 base; junction bases outside the gene matches: 2. The CDR3 region is CASSLSLAGNTGELFF. The CDR3 DNA sequence: TGCGCCAGCAGCTTGTCACTAGCGGGGAACACCGGGGAGCTGTTTTTT.

The V call is TRBV7-2, the J call TRBJ2-2, with D maybe TRBD2 (5 bases). The CDR3 covers 16 residues. Deletions cut 1 base from V and 1 base from J, with 10 bases between. Germline lookup yields CDR1 SGHTA and CDR2 FQGNSA. The CDR3, as DNA: TGTGCCAGCAGCTTAGTCGGTAGCGTGAACACCGGGGAGCTGTTTTTT. Protein: CASSLVGSVNTGELFF. The complete variable domain, with remaining parts taken from reference TRBV7-2 and TRBJ2-2, reads GAGVSQSPSNKVTEKGKDVELRCDPISGHTALYWYRQSLGQGLEFLIYFQGNSAPDKSGLPSDRFSAERTGGSVSTLTIQRTQQEDSAVYLCASSLVGSVNTGELFFGEGSRLTVL.

This clone was found a few times. This chain connects TRBV2 to TRBJ1-5, with TRBD1 matching over 7 bases. This CDR3 has 13 amino acids. After removal of 7 bases from V and 4 bases from J, the junction contained 4 bases not matched to a gene. The germline V gene encodes CDR1 SNHLY and CDR2 FYNNEI. The CDR3 bases are TGTGCCAGCACAGGGGGGGCGAATCAGCCCCAGCATTTT. Amino acids: CASTGGANQPQHF.

This clone has just one count. The genes are TRBV28 and TRBJ1-5; a possible D gene is TRBD1 (5 bases). CDR1 is MDHEN and CDR2 is SYDVKM in the germline V gene. The CDR3 consists of 14 residues. V lost 3 bases to trimming and J lost 7 bases, with 13 bases between them. The CDR3 loop is CASSFLGQEQPQHF. The CDR3 coding sequence is TGTGCCAGCAGTTTTCTGGGGCAGGAGCAGCCCCAGCATTTT.

The chain joins TRBV5-1 to TRBJ1-1; 10 nucleotides agree with TRBD1. Per the germline V gene, CDR1 is SGHRS and CDR2 is YFSETQ. The CDR3 runs 16 residues. V lost 4 bases and J lost 1; bases outside the gene matches: 7. In DNA, the CDR3 is TGCGCCAGCAGCCGGGGGACAGGGGTGGCGAACACTGAAGCTTTCTTT. This codes for CASSRGTGVANTEAFF.

The V and J genes are TRBV6-2 or TRBV6-3 and TRBJ2-5, with D perhaps given as TRBD1 or TRBD2 (7 bases each). Trimming left V 5 bases short and J 5 bases short, with 18 bases between. The CDR3 loop spans 15 amino acids. Germline loops: CDR1 MNHEY, CDR2 SVGEGT. CDR3 region: CASSTPGGVAETQYF. CDR3 in DNA: TGTGCCAGCAGTACGCCAGGGGGGGTGGCGGAGACCCAGTACTTC.

The gene calls are TRBV7-3 and TRBJ2-5, with a weak D call TRBD2 (7 bases). The germline V gene has CDR1 SGHTA and CDR2 FQGTGA. V was clipped by 1 base and J by 5 bases, with 14 bases between them. CDR3 length equals 15 residues. DNA of the CDR3: TGTGCCAGCAGCTTAAATGCGGGGGCACGGGAGACCCAGTACTTC. Its protein product is CASSLNAGARETQYF.

This rearrangement joins TRBV28 to TRBJ1-2, with no clear D. The germline V and J ends were trimmed by 2 bases and 5 bases, with 6 bases remaining between them. Germline values: CDR1 MDHEN, CDR2 SYDVKM. CDR3 length: 12 residues. The CDR3: CASSLTQYGYTF. The CDR3 region has the DNA TGTGCCAGCAGTTTAACACAGTATGGCTACACCTTC.

The rearrangement uses TRBV5-1 and TRBJ1-3; possibly TRBD1 for D (5 bases). V was cut by 4 bases and J by 3 bases, with 17 bases left in between. The CDR3 has 16 residues. Germline-derived CDR1 and CDR2 are SGHRS and YFSETQ. The CDR3 sequence is CASSPLVGGIGNTIYF. In DNA form, the CDR3 reads TGCGCCAGCAGCCCGTTAGTCGGGGGTATTGGAAACACCATATATTTT.

CDR3 sequence: CASSRSNEKLFF. The CDR3, as DNA: TGCGCCAGCAGCAGATCTAATGAAAAACTGTTTTTT. This chain connects TRBV5-1 to TRBJ1-4, with D hard to call. V lost 4 bases, J lost 3 bases, and 4 bases lay in between. The CDR3 contains 12 residues. CDR1 and CDR2 from the germline V gene are SGHRS and YFSETQ.

V gene TRBV2 combines with J gene TRBJ1-1; D is uncertain. The CDR3 has 15 amino acids. Germline CDR1 is SNHLY and CDR2 is FYNNEI. With 2 bases removed from V and 0 bases from J, the gap between germline ends came to 10 bases. The CDR3 spells CASSELGPMNTEAFF. The CDR3 nucleotides read TGTGCCAGCAGTGAATTGGGCCCTATGAACACTGAAGCTTTCTTT.

V usage is TRBV4-1 and J usage is TRBJ1-1; D is possibly TRBD1 (5 bases). The CDR3 extends over 14 amino acids. Germline CDR1 and CDR2: MGHRA and YSYEKL. Trimming removed 1 base from V and 2 bases from J, with 8 bases in between. CDR3 amino acids: CASSQVRDNTEAFF. The CDR3 DNA follows: TGCGCCAGCAGCCAAGTCAGGGATAACACTGAAGCTTTCTTT.

The rearrangement links TRBV2 to TRBJ1-2, with 10 bases matching TRBD1. V shed 8 bases and J 3 bases; nucleotides not matched to a gene: 9. Germline V gene data show CDR1 as SNHLY and CDR2 as FYNNEI. CDR3 length: 15 residues. DNA of the CDR3: TGTGCCAGCCTCGCGGGGGACAGGGGACACTATGGCTACACCTTC. This encodes CASLAGDRGHYGYTF.

This clone was counted only a few times. This chain uses TRBV6-2 or TRBV6-3 with TRBJ2-1, with D possibly TRBD2 on 5 matching bases. This CDR3 region has 15 residues. Per the germline V gene, CDR1 is MNHEY and CDR2 is SVGEGT. Deletions cut 5 bases from V and 8 bases from J, with 19 bases between. In DNA, the CDR3 is TGTGCCAGCAGTACCCCTAGCCGTTCAATCTATGAGCAGTTCTTC. It is translated as CASSTPSRSIYEQFF.

The table lists this clone with a few counts. The gene calls are TRBV20-1 and TRBJ2-1; no reliable D call. V was cut by 3 bases and J by 7 bases, with 10 bases left in between. The CDR3 spans 12 residues. Germline values: CDR1 DFQATT, CDR2 SNEGSKA (reference sequence). CDR3 DNA sequence: TGCAGTGCTAGTCGAGAATCGAATGAGCAGTTCTTC. Translation gives CSASRESNEQFF.

This clone was counted only a few times. The chain has TRBV2 and TRBJ1-4; maybe TRBD1 (6 bases). Germline loops: CDR1 SNHLY, CDR2 FYNNEI. V was shortened by 3 bases and J by 8 bases, with 13 bases between the two germline ends. The CDR3 length is 14 residues. Written as DNA, the CDR3 is TGTGCCAGCAGTGACTTCAGGGGTGGCGAAAAACTGTTTTTT. Its protein product is CASSDFRGGEKLFF.

V is TRBV19 and J is TRBJ1-2; D might be TRBD1 (5 bases). The CDR3 extends over 13 amino acids. The V gene lost 2 bases and the J gene lost 6 bases, with 10 bases spanning the gap. CDR1 is LNHDA and CDR2 is SQIVND in the germline V gene (reference sequence). CDR3 DNA sequence: TGTGCCAGTAGTATAAGCGGCAGGGATGGCTACACCTTC. Translating gives CASSISGRDGYTF.

J is TRBJ2-2 and V is TRBV9; TRBD2 aligns across 7 bases. This CDR3 region has 16 residues. Looked up from germline, CDR1 is SGDLS and CDR2 is YYNGEE. V lost 4 bases to trimming and J lost 5 bases; unmatched junction nucleotides: 11. The CDR3 reads CASSPWDYHRTGELFF. In nucleotides, the CDR3 is TGTGCCAGCAGCCCTTGGGACTACCACCGAACCGGGGAGCTGTTTTTT.

This clone occurred a few times. This chain connects TRBV9 to TRBJ2-5; 9 bases match TRBD1. Per germline, CDR1 SGDLS and CDR2 YYNGEE. The V and J ends lost 6 bases and 5 bases, in that order; junction bases with no gene match: 8. The CDR3 is made up of 14 amino acids. For the CDR3, the DNA is TGTGCCAGCACCATGGGACAGGGCGGGGAGACCCAGTACTTC. Translation gives CASTMGQGGETQYF.